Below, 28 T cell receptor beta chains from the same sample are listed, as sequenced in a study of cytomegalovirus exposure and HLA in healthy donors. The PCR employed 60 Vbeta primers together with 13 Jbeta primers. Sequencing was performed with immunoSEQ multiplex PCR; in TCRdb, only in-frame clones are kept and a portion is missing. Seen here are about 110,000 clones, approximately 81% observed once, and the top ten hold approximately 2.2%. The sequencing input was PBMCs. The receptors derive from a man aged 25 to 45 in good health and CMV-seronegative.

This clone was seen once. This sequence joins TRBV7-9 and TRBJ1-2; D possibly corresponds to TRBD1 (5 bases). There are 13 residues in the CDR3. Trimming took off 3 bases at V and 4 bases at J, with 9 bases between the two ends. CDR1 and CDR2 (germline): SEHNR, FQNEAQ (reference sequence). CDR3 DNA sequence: TGTGCCAGCAGCTTGCAGGGCCCCTATGGCTACACCTTC. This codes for CASSLQGPYGYTF.

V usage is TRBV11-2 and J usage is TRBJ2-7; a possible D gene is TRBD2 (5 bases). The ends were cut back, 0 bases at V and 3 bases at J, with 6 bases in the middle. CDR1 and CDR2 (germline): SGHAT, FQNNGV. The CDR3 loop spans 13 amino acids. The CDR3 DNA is TGTGCCAGCAGCTTAGACCGGGGCTACGAGCAGTACTTC. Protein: CASSLDRGYEQYF.

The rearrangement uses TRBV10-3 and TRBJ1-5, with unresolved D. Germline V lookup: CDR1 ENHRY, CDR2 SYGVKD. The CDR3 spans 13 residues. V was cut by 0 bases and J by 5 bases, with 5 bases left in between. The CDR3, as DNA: TGTGCCATCAGTGAGTCGGACTATCAGCCCCAGCATTTT. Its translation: CAISESDYQPQHF.

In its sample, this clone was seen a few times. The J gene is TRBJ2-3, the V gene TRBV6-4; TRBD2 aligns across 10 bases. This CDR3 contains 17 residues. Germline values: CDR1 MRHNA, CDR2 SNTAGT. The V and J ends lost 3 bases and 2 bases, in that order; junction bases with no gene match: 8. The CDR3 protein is CASSETPGTSVTDTQYF. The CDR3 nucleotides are TGTGCCAGCAGTGAGACTCCCGGGACTAGCGTCACAGATACGCAGTATTTT.

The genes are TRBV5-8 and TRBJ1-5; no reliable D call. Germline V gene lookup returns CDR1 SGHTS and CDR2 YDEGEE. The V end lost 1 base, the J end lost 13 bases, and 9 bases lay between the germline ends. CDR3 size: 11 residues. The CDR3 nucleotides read TGTGCCAGCAGCTTGTCAGGCCCTCAGCATTTT. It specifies CASSLSGPQHF.

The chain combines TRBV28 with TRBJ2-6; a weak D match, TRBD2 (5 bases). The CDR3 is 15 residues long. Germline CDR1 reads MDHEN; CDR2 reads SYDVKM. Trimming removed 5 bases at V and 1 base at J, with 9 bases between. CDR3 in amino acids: CASSGGGSGANVLTF. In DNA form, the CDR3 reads TGTGCCAGCAGTGGCGGCGGGTCTGGGGCCAACGTCCTGACTTTC.

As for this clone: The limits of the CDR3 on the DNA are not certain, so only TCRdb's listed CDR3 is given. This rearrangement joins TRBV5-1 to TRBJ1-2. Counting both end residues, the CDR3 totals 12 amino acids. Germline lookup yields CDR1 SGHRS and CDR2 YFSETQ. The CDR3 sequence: CASSFFGEDYTF.

CDR3 sequence reads: CASSLGGRGGLTDTQYF. The DNA of the CDR3 is TGTGCCAGCAGCTTAGGGGGGCGGGGGGGTCTCACAGATACGCAGTATTTT. The chain couples TRBV7-2 to TRBJ2-3; 9 bases match TRBD2. The trim removed 1 base at V and 2 bases at J, leaving 7 bases unmatched. The CDR3 is 17 amino acids. Germline V CDR1 and CDR2: SGHTA, FQGNSA. The full variable domain, in which reference TRBV7-2 and TRBJ2-3 provide the parts outside the CDR3, is GAGVSQSPSNKVTEKGKDVELRCDPISGHTALYWYRQSLGQGLEFLIYFQGNSAPDKSGLPSDRFSAERTGGSVSTLTIQRTQQEDSAVYLCASSLGGRGGLTDTQYFGPGTRLTVL.

CDR3 in amino acids: CSVQSDSYEQYF. The CDR3 DNA reads as TGCAGCGTACAGTCTGACTCCTACGAGCAGTACTTC. The chain employs TRBV29-1 and TRBJ2-7, with D uncertain. Trimming removed 6 bases from V and 0 bases from J, with 9 bases in between. Germline assignment: CDR1 SQVTM and CDR2 ANQGSEA. The CDR3 length is 12 residues.

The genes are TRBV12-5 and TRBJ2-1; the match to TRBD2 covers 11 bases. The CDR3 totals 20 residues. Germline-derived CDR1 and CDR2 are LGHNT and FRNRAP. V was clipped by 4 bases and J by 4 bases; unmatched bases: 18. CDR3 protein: CASGWEASGGQGGEYNEQFF. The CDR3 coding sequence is TGTGCTAGTGGTTGGGAGGCTAGCGGGGGGCAAGGTGGGGAGTACAATGAGCAGTTCTTC.

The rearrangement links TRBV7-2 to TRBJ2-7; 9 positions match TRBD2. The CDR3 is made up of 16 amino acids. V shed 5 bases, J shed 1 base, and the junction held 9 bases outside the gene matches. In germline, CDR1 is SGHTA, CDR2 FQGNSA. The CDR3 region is CASSPRAGGLSYEQYF. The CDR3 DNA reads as TGTGCCAGCAGCCCTCGAGCGGGGGGCCTGTCCTACGAGCAGTACTTC.

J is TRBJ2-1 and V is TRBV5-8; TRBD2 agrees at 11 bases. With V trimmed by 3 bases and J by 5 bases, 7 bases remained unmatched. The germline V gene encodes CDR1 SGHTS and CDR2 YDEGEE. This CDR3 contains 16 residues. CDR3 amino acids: CASSSIGLAGNNEQFF. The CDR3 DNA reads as TGTGCCAGCAGCTCTATCGGACTAGCGGGCAACAATGAGCAGTTCTTC.

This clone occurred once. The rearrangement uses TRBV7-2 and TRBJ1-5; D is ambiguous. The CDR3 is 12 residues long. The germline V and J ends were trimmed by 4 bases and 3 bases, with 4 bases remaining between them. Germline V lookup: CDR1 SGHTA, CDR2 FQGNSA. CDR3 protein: CASSSYNQPQHF. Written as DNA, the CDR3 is TGTGCCAGCAGCTCGTACAATCAGCCCCAGCATTTT.

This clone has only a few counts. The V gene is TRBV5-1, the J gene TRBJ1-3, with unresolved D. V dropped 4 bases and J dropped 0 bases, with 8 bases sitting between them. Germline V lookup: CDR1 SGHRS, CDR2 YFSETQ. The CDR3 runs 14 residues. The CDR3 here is CASSGTSSGNTIYF. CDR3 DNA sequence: TGCGCCAGCAGCGGTACGAGCTCTGGAAACACCATATATTTT.

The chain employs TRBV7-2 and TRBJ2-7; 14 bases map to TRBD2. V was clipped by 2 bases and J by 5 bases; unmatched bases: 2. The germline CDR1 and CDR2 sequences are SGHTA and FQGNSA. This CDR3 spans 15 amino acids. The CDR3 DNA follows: TGTGCCAGCAGCTTAATGGGACTAGCGGGAGACGAGCAGTACTTC. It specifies CASSLMGLAGDEQYF.

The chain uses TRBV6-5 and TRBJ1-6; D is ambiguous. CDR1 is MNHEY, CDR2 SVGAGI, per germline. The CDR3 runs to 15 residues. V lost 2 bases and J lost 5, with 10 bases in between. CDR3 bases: TGTGCCAGCAGTTACCTCCCGCAGGATAATTCACCCCTCCACTTT. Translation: CASSYLPQDNSPLHF.

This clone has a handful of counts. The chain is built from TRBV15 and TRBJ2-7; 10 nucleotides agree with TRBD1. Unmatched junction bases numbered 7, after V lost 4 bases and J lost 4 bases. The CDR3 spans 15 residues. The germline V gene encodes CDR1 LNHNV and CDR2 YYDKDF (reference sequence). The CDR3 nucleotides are TGTGCCACCAGCATCCAGGGACAGGGGTGGTACGAGCAGTACTTC. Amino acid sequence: CATSIQGQGWYEQYF.

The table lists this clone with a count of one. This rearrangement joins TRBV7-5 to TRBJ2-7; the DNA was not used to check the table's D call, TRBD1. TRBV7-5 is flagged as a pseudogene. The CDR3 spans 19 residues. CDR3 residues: CARSRSPGTGEPPGKEQYF. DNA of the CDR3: TGTGCCAGAAGCCGATCTCCCGGGACAGGGGAACCCCCGGGGAAGGAGCAGTACTTC.

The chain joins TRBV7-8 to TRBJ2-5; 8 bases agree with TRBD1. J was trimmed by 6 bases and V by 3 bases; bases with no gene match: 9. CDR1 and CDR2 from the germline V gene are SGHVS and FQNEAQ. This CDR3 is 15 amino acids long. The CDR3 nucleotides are TGTGCCAGCAGCTTCCCGGGACAGGTTGGTCAGACCCAGTACTTC. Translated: CASSFPGQVGQTQYF.

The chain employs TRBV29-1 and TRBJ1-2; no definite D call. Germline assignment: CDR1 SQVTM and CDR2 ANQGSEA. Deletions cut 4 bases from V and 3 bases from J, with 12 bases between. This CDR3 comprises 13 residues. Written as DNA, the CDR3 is TGCAGCGTTGTACGAACAGACGACTATGGCTACACCTTC. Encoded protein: CSVVRTDDYGYTF.

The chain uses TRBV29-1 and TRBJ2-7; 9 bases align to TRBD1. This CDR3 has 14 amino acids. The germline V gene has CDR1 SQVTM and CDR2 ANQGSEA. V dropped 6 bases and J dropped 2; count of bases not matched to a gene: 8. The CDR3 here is CSVTGTGSPYEQYF. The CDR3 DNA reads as TGCAGCGTGACCGGGACAGGGTCGCCCTACGAGCAGTACTTC.

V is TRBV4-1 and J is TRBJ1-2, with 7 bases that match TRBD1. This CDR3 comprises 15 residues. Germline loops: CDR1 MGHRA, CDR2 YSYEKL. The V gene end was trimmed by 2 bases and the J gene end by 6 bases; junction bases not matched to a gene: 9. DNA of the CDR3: TGCGCCAGCAGCCAACCTGTGACAGGGTCGGATGGCTACACCTTC. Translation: CASSQPVTGSDGYTF.

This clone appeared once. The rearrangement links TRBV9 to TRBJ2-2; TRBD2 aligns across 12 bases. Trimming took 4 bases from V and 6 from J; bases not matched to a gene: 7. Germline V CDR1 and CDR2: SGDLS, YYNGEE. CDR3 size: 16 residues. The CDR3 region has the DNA TGTGCCAGCAGCTCCAGGACTAGCGGGGCCGCCGGGGAGCTGTTTTTT. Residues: CASSSRTSGAAGELFF.

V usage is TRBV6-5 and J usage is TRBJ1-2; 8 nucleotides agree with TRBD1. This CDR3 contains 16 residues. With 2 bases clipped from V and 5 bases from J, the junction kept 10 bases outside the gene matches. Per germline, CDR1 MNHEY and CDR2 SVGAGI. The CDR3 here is CASSYETGAPFYGYTF. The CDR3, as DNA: TGTGCCAGCAGTTACGAGACAGGGGCCCCCTTTTATGGCTACACCTTC.

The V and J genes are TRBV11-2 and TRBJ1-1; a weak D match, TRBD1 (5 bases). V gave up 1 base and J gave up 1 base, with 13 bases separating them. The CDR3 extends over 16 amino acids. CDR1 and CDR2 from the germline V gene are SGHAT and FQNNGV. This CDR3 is CASSLAVGGGNTEAFF. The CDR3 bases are TGTGCCAGCAGCTTAGCGGTGGGGGGAGGGAACACTGAAGCTTTCTTT.

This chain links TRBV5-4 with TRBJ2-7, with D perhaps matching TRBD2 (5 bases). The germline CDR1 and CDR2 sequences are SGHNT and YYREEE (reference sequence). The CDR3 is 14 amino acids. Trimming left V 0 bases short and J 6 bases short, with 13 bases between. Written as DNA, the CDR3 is TGTGCCAGCAGCTTGGAGCTGGGGAGCAGCGAGCAGTACTTC. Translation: CASSLELGSSEQYF.

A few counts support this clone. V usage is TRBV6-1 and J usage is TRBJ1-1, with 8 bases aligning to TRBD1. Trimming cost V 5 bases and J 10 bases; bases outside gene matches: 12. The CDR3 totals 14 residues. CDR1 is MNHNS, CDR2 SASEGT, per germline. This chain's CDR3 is CASSSRSRTGRAFF. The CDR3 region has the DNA TGTGCCAGCAGTTCCCGAAGTAGGACAGGGAGAGCTTTCTTT.

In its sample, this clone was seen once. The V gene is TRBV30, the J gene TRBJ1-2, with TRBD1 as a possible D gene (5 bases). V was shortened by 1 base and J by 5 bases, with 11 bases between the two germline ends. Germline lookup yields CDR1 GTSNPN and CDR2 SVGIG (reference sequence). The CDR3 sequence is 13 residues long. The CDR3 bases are TGTGCCTGGAGTGCCCCGACAGAGTATGGCTACACCTTC. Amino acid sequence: CAWSAPTEYGYTF.